The 20 T cell receptor beta chains reported below all come from one sample, sequenced in a study of blood T cell repertoires in COVID-19. Method: immunoSEQ multiplex PCR; TCRdb's copy keeps in-frame clones and lacks some. The sample contains about 45,000 clones, 92% of which appear only once. What was sequenced was peripheral blood. The receptor set was obtained from a human donor in a cohort sampled during active COVID-19.

The chain has TRBV15 and TRBJ2-1; 7 nucleotides agree with TRBD1. The CDR3 loop spans 16 amino acids. CDR1 LNHNV and CDR2 YYDKDF come from the germline V gene (reference sequence). The J segment lost 6 bases and the V segment lost 0 bases, leaving 8 bases of the junction unmatched. CDR3 residues: CATSRDRGGLGNEQFF. CDR3 bases: TGTGCCACCAGCAGAGATCGAGGGGGCCTAGGCAATGAGCAGTTCTTC.

Only one count was recorded for this clone. The chain employs TRBV11-3 and TRBJ2-2; D not resolved. Germline CDR1 is SGHNT and CDR2 is YENEEA. CDR3 length equals 16 residues. Trimming shortened V by 1 base and J by 6 bases, and 15 bases separated the two germline ends. This CDR3 reads CASSLAKPASAGELFF. CDR3 bases: TGTGCCAGCAGCTTAGCGAAGCCCGCGAGTGCCGGGGAGCTGTTTTTT.

The chain employs TRBV5-1 and TRBJ1-4, with 10 bases matching TRBD1. The CDR3 sequence is 15 residues long. Looked up from germline, CDR1 is SGHRS and CDR2 is YFSETQ. J was trimmed by 11 bases and V by 2 bases; bases with no gene match: 9. The CDR3 region has the DNA TGCGCCAGCAGCTTAGACAGGGGGCAATTAAGGAAACTGTTTTTT. Translation: CASSLDRGQLRKLFF.

V is TRBV2 and J is TRBJ1-2, with 9 positions matching TRBD1. The V gene's germline CDR1 is SNHLY and CDR2 FYNNEI. CDR3 length: 14 residues. The junction had 4 bases not matched to a gene; V was cut back by 4 bases and J by 4 bases. CDR3 nucleotides: TGTGCCAGCAGTGCCGGACAGGGGCGCTATGGCTACACCTTC. It yields the protein CASSAGQGRYGYTF. The entire variable domain, with the rest obtained from reference TRBV2 and TRBJ1-2, is as follows: EPEVTQTPSHQVTQMGQEVILRCVPISNHLYFYWYRQILGQKVEFLVSFYNNEISEKSEIFDDQFSVERPDGSNFTLKIRSTKLEDSAMYFCASSAGQGRYGYTFGSGTRLTVV.

This clone appeared once. CDR3 sequence reads: CASKGRGANTGELFF. DNA of the CDR3: TGTGCCAGCAAGGGCCGGGGGGCGAACACCGGGGAGCTGTTTTTT. The rearrangement joins TRBV2 to TRBJ2-2; 7 bases are a match to TRBD2. J was trimmed by 0 bases and V by 7 bases; bases with no gene match: 5. The CDR3 consists of 15 residues. The V gene's germline CDR1 is SNHLY and CDR2 FYNNEI.

CDR3 amino acids: CASNRQGGYEQYF. The DNA of the CDR3 is TGTGCCAGTAACCGACAGGGGGGCTACGAGCAGTACTTC. The chain couples TRBV19 to TRBJ2-7, with 9 bases that match TRBD1. Losses at the gene ends were 7 bases for V and 3 bases for J; bases not matched to a gene: 4. Germline CDR1 reads LNHDA; CDR2 reads SQIVND (reference sequence). The CDR3 is 13 amino acids.

Here the CDR3 reads CASSLGGLGNQPQHF. The CDR3 DNA is TGTGCCAGCAGCTTAGGGGGCTTGGGCAATCAGCCCCAGCATTTT. The chain has TRBV7-9 and TRBJ1-5, with D perhaps matching TRBD1 (5 bases). Trimming removed 1 base from V and 2 bases from J, with 9 bases in between. Germline V CDR1 and CDR2: SEHNR, FQNEAQ (reference sequence). The CDR3 covers 15 residues. Using reference TRBV7-9 and TRBJ1-5 for the parts outside the CDR3, the full variable domain is DTGVSQNPRHKITKRGQNVTFRCDPISEHNRLYWYRQTLGQGPEFLTYFQNEAQLEKSRLLSDRFSAERPKGSFSTLEIQRTEQGDSAMYLCASSLGGLGNQPQHFGDGTRLSIL.

The chain joins TRBV5-5 to TRBJ2-3; 7 bases are shared with TRBD2. V shed 4 bases and J 4 bases; nucleotides not matched to a gene: 0. This CDR3 is 12 amino acids long. CDR1 is SGHKS and CDR2 is YYEKEE in the germline V gene (reference sequence). The CDR3 reads CASSGGADTQYF. In DNA, the CDR3 is TGTGCCAGCAGCGGGGGGGCAGATACGCAGTATTTT.

The rearrangement links TRBV28 to TRBJ1-1; 7 nucleotides match TRBD1. From germline, CDR1 is MDHEN and CDR2 SYDVKM. The CDR3 totals 13 residues. V shed 3 bases and J 3 bases; nucleotides not matched to a gene: 1. The CDR3, as DNA: TGTGCCAGCAGTTTCACAGGGGACACTGAAGCTTTCTTT. This translates into CASSFTGDTEAFF.

This sequence joins TRBV5-1 and TRBJ1-3; D might be TRBD1 (6 bases). Germline CDR1 SGHRS, CDR2 YFSETQ. There are 13 residues in the CDR3. V lost 4 bases and J lost 4, with 9 bases in between. CDR3 nucleotides: TGCGCCAGCAGCCACGGACAGGGAAACACCATATATTTT. Amino acids: CASSHGQGNTIYF.

This rearrangement joins TRBV7-2 to TRBJ2-1, with D possibly TRBD2 on 5 matching bases. The CDR3 is made up of 15 amino acids. CDR1 is SGHTA and CDR2 is FQGNSA in the germline V gene. V lost 1 base to trimming and J lost 3 bases, with 10 bases between them. The CDR3 DNA is TGTGCCAGCAGCTTAGGATTCGGGGTCTACAATGAGCAGTTCTTC. This encodes CASSLGFGVYNEQFF.

The V gene is TRBV7-2, the J gene TRBJ2-1; 16 bases line up with TRBD2. This CDR3 is built from 18 residues. The trim removed 4 bases at V and 2 bases at J, leaving 5 bases unmatched. Germline lookup yields CDR1 SGHTA and CDR2 FQGNSA. CDR3 residues: CASSSSGLAGGTYNEQFF. Here the CDR3 DNA reads TGTGCCAGCAGCTCCTCGGGACTAGCGGGAGGGACCTACAATGAGCAGTTCTTC.

This clone was detected once. The V gene is TRBV7-2, the J gene TRBJ2-7, with D possibly matching TRBD1 (6 bases). V gave up 5 bases and J gave up 6 bases, with 20 bases separating them. Germline V gene sequence: CDR1 SGHTA, CDR2 FQGNSA. CDR3 size: 15 residues. The CDR3 sequence: CASSPEPGQLGEQYF. For the CDR3, the DNA is TGTGCCAGCAGCCCCGAACCCGGACAGTTAGGCGAGCAGTACTTC. Combining the CDR3 with reference TRBV7-2 and TRBJ2-7 gives the whole variable domain GAGVSQSPSNKVTEKGKDVELRCDPISGHTALYWYRQSLGQGLEFLIYFQGNSAPDKSGLPSDRFSAERTGGSVSTLTIQRTQQEDSAVYLCASSPEPGQLGEQYFGPGTRLTVT.

V is TRBV3-1 (or the pseudogene TRBV3-2) and J is TRBJ2-7, with 7 bases fitting TRBD1. Germline V lookup: CDR1 LGHDT, CDR2 YNNKEL (reference sequence). The CDR3 runs 13 residues. Trimming removed 6 bases from V and 5 bases from J; junction bases left unmatched: 7. The CDR3 sequence: CASRGTVRDEQYF. The CDR3 DNA reads TGTGCCAGCAGGGGGACAGTTAGAGACGAGCAGTACTTC.

V usage is TRBV6-5 and J usage is TRBJ2-5; 7 bases are shared with TRBD1. The junction had 9 bases not matched to a gene; V was cut back by 6 bases and J by 2 bases. The CDR3 loop spans 15 amino acids. Germline V lookup: CDR1 MNHEY, CDR2 SVGAGI. This CDR3 reads CASRPWGTDQETQYF. In nucleotides, the CDR3 is TGTGCCAGCAGACCCTGGGGGACAGATCAAGAGACCCAGTACTTC.

In this sample, this clone turned up once. The chain has TRBV5-1 and TRBJ1-4, with D maybe TRBD1 (5 bases). The germline V gene has CDR1 SGHRS and CDR2 YFSETQ. Trimming removed 4 bases at V and 1 base at J, with 14 bases between. This CDR3 has 16 amino acids. CDR3 sequence reads: CASSLGRGGTNEKLFF. As DNA, the CDR3 is TGCGCCAGCAGCCTGGGACGGGGTGGAACTAATGAAAAACTGTTTTTT.

This clone has a handful of counts. The chain employs TRBV7-8 and TRBJ1-1; 9 bases match TRBD1. V lost 3 bases and J lost 4; bases outside the gene matches: 6. The CDR3 consists of 15 residues. Germline V lookup: CDR1 SGHVS, CDR2 FQNEAQ. DNA for the CDR3: TGTGCCAGCAGCTTCTCTACGACAGGGGGCACTGAAGCTTTCTTT. Translation: CASSFSTTGGTEAFF.

This clone was seen a single time. The rearrangement links TRBV2 to TRBJ2-3; possibly TRBD2 for D (7 bases). CDR3 length equals 16 residues. Germline V CDR1 and CDR2: SNHLY, FYNNEI. V dropped 5 bases and J dropped 1 base, with 16 bases sitting between them. The chain's CDR3 is CASSQQGGGRTDTQYF. CDR3 bases: TGTGCCAGCAGTCAACAGGGAGGGGGACGCACAGATACGCAGTATTTT.

The chain carries TRBV15 and TRBJ1-4; 9 nucleotides agree with TRBD1. Trimming took 9 bases from V and 7 from J; bases not matched to a gene: 6. The CDR3 spans 13 residues. Germline values: CDR1 LNHNV, CDR2 YYDKDF (reference sequence). This CDR3 reads CATGQGVVEKLFF. The CDR3 nucleotides are TGTGCCACGGGACAGGGAGTGGTTGAAAAACTGTTTTTT.

This clone showed up just a few times. V is TRBV6-5 and J is TRBJ1-1; D is uncertain. The CDR3 totals 13 residues. CDR1 MNHEY and CDR2 SVGAGI come from the germline V gene. Trimming took 6 bases from V and 2 from J, leaving 10 bases between them. The CDR3 is CASRLYLNTEAFF. The CDR3 nucleotides read TGTGCCAGCAGATTATACTTAAACACTGAAGCTTTCTTT.